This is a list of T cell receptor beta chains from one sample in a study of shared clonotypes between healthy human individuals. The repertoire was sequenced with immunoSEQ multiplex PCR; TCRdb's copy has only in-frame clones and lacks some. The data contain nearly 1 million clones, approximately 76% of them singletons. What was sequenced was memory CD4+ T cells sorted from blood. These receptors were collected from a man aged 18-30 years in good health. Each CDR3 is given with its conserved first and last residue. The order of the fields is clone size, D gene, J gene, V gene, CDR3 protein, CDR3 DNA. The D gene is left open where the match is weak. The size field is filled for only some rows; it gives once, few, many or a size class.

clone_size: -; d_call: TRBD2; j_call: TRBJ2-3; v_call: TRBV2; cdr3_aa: CASDRKTSGVDTQYF; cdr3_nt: TGTGCCAGCGATCGAAAGACTAGCGGGGTGGATACGCAGTATTTT
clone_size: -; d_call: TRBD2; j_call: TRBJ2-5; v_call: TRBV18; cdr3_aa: CASSPPDALAGQETQYF; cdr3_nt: TGTGCCAGCTCACCACCGGATGCACTAGCGGGTCAAGAGACCCAGTACTTC
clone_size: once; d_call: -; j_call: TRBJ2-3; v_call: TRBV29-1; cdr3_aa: CSVGREPDTQYF; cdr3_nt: TGCAGCGTTGGACGCGAGCCAGATACGCAGTATTTT
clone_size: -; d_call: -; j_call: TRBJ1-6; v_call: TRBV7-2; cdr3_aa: CASSLDPAVYNSPLHF; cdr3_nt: TGTGCCAGCAGCTTAGATCCCGCGGTCTATAATTCACCCCTCCACTTT
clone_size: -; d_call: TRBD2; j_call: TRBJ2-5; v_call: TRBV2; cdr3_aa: CASSEALLAGGAETQYF; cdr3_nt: TGTGCCAGCAGTGAAGCGCTTCTGGCGGGGGGGGCCGAGACCCAGTACTTC
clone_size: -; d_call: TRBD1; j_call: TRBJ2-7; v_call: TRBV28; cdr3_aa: CASSFSPGQGAYEQYF; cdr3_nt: TGTGCCAGCAGTTTCTCCCCGGGACAGGGGGCGTACGAGCAGTACTTC
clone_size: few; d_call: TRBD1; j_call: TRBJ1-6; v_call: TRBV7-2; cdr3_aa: CASSRGQGMGSPLHF; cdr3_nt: TGTGCCAGCAGCCGTGGACAGGGTATGGGTTCACCCCTCCACTTT
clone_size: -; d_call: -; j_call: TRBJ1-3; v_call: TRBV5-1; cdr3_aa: CASRGGRAYGNTIYF; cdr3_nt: TGCGCCAGCAGGGGAGGCCGGGCTTACGGAAACACCATATATTTT
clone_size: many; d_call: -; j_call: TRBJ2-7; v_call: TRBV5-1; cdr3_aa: CASSLDGTYEQYF; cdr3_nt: TGCGCCAGCAGCTTGGACGGAACCTACGAGCAGTACTTC
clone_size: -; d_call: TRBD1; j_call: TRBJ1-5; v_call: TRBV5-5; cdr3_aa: CASSLMPWTGANQPQHF; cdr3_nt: TGTGCCAGCAGCTTAATGCCCTGGACAGGGGCAAACCAGCCCCAGCATTTT
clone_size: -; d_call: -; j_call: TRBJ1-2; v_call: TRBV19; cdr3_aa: CASRGRARAEGYTF; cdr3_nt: TGTGCCAGTAGAGGCCGCGCCAGGGCGGAGGGCTACACCTTC